This T cell receptor beta chain originates from a study of cytomegalovirus exposure and HLA in healthy donors. With respect to this clone: Its antigen remains unidentified. A read error may produce the germline difference seen at one junction end.

Study-wide results and limits: A later analysis linked a missense variant in DCLRE1C to the trimming of TCR beta V and J genes.

The CDR3 is 13 residues long. The V gene's germline CDR1 is SGHDT and CDR2 YYEEEE. With 60 Vbeta and 13 Jbeta primers, the PCR was carried out. Sequencing was performed with immunoSEQ multiplex PCR; in TCRdb, only in-frame clones are kept and a portion is missing. Its listing shows around 150,000 clones. The sequence was collected from a man aged 25-40 years in good health and CMV-seronegative. J is TRBJ2-5 and V is TRBV5-6; 8 bases agree with TRBD1. Sequenced material: PBMCs. The CDR3 here is CASSLDREEAQYF. The DNA for the CDR3 is TGTGCCAGCAGCCTGGACAGGGAAGAGGCCCAGTACTTC. Full variable domain (outside the CDR3, taken from reference TRBV5-6 and TRBJ2-5): DAGVTQSPTHLIKTRGQQVTLRCSPKSGHDTVSWYQQALGQGPQFIFQYYEEEERQRGNFPDRFSGHQFPNYSSELNVNALLLGDSALYLCASSLDREEAQYFGPGTRLLVL.